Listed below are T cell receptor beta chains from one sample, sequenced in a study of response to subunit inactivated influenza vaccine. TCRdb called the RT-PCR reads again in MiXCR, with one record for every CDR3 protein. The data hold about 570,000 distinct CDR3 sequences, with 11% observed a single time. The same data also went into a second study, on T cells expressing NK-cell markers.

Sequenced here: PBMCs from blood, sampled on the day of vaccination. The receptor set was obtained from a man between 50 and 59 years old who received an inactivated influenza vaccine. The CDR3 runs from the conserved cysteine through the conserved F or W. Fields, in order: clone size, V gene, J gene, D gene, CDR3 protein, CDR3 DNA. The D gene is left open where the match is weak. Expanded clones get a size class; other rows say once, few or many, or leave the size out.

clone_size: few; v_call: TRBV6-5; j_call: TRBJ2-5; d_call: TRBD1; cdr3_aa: CASSYGQGLETQYF; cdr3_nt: TGTGCCAGCAGCTACGGACAGGGGCTGGAGACCCAGTACTTC
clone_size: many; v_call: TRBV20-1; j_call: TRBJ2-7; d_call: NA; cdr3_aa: CSARRRQSYEQYF; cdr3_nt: TGCAGTGCCAGGAGACGGCAGTCCTACGAGCAGTACTTC
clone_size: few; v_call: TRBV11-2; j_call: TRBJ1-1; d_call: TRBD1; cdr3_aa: CASSSRDRGHTEAFF; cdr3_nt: TGTGCCAGCAGCTCCCGGGACAGGGGGCACACTGAAGCTTTCTTT
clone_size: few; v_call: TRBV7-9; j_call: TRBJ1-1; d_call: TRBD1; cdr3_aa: CASSLVGQGIPEAFF; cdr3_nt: TGTGCCAGCAGCTTAGTGGGACAGGGTATCCCTGAAGCTTTCTTT
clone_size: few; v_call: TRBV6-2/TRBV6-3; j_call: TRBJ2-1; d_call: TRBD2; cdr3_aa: CASSFEGLAGTNNEQFF; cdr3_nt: TGTGCCAGCAGTTTCGAGGGACTAGCGGGGACCAACAATGAGCAGTTCTTC
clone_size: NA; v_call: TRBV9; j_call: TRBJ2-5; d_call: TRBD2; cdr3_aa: CASSAEREGKTQYF; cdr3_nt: TGTGCCAGCAGCGCGGAGCGGGAGGGAAAGACCCAGTACTTC
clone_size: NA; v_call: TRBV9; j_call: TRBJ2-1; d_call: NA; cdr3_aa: CASSVGGLKTNEQFF; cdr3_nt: TGTGCCAGCAGCGTTGGAGGGCTCAAGACTAATGAGCAGTTCTTC
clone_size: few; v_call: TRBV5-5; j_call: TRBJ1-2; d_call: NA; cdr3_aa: CASSLEAGSYGYTF; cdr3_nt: TGTGCCAGCAGCCTCGAGGCGGGGAGCTATGGCTACACCTTC
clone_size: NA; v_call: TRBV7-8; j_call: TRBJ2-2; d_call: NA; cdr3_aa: CASSLGRQVNTGELFF; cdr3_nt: TGTGCCAGCAGCTTAGGTAGACAGGTGAACACCGGGGAGCTGTTTTTT
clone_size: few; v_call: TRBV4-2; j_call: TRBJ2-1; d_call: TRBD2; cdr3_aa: CASSQGLAGGREQFF; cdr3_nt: TGTGCCAGCAGCCAAGGACTAGCGGGAGGGCGGGAGCAGTTCTTC
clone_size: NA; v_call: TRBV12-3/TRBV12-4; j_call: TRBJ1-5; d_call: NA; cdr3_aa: CASTQDGRNQPQHF; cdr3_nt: TGTGCCAGCACCCAGGACGGCCGCAATCAGCCCCAGCATTTT
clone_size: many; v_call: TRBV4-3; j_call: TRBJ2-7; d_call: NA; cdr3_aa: CASSQDLGLLYEQYF; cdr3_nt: TGCGCCAGCAGCCAAGATTTAGGACTTCTCTACGAGCAGTACTTC
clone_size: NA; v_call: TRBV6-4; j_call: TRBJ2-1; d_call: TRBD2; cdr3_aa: CASSVSGTSGSDEQFF; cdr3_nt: TGTGCCAGCAGTGTATCCGGGACTAGCGGGTCCGATGAGCAGTTCTTC
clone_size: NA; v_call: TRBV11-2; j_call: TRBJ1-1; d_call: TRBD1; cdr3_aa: CASSLQRQGTGGHTEAFF; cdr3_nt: TGTGCCAGCAGCCTACAAAGACAGGGAACAGGGGGACACACTGAAGCTTTCTTT
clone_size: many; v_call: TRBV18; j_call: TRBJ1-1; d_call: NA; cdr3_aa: CASSPNQGDTEAFF; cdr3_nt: TGTGCCAGCTCACCCAACCAGGGTGACACTGAAGCTTTCTTT
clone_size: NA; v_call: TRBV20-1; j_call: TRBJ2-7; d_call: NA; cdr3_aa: CSARAGTPGTYEQYF; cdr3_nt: TGCAGTGCTCGAGCCGGGACACCTGGAACCTACGAGCAGTACTTC
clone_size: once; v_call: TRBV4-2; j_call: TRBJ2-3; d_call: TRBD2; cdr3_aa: CASSQVGVAGGQSSTDTQYF; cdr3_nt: TGTGCCAGCAGCCAAGTCGGGGTAGCGGGGGGGCAAAGCTCGACGGATACGCAGTATTTT
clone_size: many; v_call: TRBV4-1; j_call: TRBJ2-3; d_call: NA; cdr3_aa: CASSQAGTDTQYF; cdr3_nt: TGTGCCAGCAGCCAGGCAGGAACAGATACGCAGTATTTT
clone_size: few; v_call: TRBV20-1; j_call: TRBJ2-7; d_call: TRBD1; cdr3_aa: CSASWDRGYEQYF; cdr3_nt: TGCAGTGCTAGCTGGGACAGGGGTTACGAGCAGTACTTC
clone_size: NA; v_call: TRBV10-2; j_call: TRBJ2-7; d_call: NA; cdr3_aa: CASSEGTGGLYEQYF; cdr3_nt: TGCGCCAGCAGTGAGGGGACGGGGGGCCTATACGAGCAGTACTTC
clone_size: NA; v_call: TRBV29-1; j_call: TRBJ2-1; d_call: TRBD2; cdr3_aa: CSEAGTSYGEQFF; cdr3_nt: TGCAGCGAAGCCGGGACTAGCTACGGTGAGCAGTTCTTC
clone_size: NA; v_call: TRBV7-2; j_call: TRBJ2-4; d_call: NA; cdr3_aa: CASSLQWMSQSVQYF; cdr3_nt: TGTGCCAGCAGCTTACAGTGGATGTCCCAAAGCGTTCAGTACTTC
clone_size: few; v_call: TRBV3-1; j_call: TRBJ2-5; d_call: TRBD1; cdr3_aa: CASSQSGTALFGSKTQYF; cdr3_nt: TGTGCCAGCAGCCAATCGGGGACAGCGCTTTTCGGATCGAAGACCCAGTACTTC
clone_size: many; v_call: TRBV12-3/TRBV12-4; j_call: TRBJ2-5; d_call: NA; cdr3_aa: CASSLILRQRETQYF; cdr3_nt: TGTGCCAGCAGTTTAATCCTCCGGCAGAGGGAGACCCAGTACTTC
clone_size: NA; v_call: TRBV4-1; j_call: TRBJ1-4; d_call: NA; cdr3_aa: CASRTSSGRTSEKLFF; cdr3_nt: TGCGCCAGCAGGACCTCAAGCGGCCGTACCTCGGAAAAACTGTTTTTT
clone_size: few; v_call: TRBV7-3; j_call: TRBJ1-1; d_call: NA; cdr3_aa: CASNSQGNTEAFF; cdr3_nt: TGTGCCAGCAATTCACAGGGGAACACTGAAGCTTTCTTT
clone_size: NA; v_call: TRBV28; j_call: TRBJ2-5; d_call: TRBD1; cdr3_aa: CASSFFQGAKETQYF; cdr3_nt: TGTGCCAGCAGTTTCTTTCAGGGGGCAAAAGAGACCCAGTACTTC
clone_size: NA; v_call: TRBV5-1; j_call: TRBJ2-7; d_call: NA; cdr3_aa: CASSNQDIGEQYF; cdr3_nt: TGCGCCAGCAGCAATCAGGACATAGGGGAGCAGTACTTC
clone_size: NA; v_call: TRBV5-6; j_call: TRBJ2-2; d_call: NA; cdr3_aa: CASELNSGELFF; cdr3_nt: TGTGCCAGCGAACTCAATTCCGGGGAGCTGTTTTTT
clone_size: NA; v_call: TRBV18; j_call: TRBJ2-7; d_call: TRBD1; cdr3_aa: CASSPLTGAIYEQYF; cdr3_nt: TGTGCCAGCTCACCCTTGACAGGGGCAATCTACGAGCAGTACTTC
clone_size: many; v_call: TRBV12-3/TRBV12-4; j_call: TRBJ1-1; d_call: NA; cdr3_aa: CASSLGANTEAFF; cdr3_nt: TGTGCCAGCAGCTTAGGGGCGAACACTGAAGCTTTCTTT
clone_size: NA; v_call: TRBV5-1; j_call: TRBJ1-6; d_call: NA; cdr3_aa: CASSPRDSESSPLHF; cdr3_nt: TGCGCCAGCAGCCCCCGGGACTCCGAAAGTTCACCCCTCCACTTT
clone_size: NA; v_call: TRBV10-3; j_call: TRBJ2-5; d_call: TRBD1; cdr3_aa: CAISGQGETQYF; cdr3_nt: TGTGCCATCAGTGGACAGGGGGAGACCCAGTACTTC
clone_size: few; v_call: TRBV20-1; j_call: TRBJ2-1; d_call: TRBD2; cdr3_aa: CSAPGLGFINEQFF; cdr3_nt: TGCAGTGCCCCGGGACTAGGGTTCATCAATGAGCAGTTCTTC
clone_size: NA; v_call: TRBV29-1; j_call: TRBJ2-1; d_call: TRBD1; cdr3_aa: CSVALGQGAISYNEQFF; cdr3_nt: TGCAGCGTTGCGCTAGGACAGGGGGCTATTTCCTACAATGAGCAGTTCTTC
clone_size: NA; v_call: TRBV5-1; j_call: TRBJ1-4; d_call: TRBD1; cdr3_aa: CASSQDRGNEKLFF; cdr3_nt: TGCGCCAGCAGCCAGGACAGGGGTAATGAAAAACTGTTTTTT
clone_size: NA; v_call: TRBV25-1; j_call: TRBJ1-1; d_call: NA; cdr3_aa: CASSGPTGSRTEAFF; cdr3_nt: TGTGCCAGCAGTGGACCTACAGGGTCGAGGACTGAAGCTTTCTTT
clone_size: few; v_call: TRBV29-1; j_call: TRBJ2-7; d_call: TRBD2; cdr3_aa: CSVEGGRTSGSYEQYF; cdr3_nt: TGCAGCGTTGAGGGGGGGCGGACTAGCGGGAGTTACGAGCAGTACTTC
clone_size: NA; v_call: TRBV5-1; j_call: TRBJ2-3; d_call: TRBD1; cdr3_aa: CASSPGQALTDTQYF; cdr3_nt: TGCGCCAGCAGCCCGGGACAGGCCCTCACAGATACGCAGTATTTT
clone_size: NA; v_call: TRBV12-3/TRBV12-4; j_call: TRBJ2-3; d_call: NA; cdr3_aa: CASTPGLYTDTQYF; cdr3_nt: TGTGCCAGCACCCCGGGACTTTACACAGATACGCAGTATTTT
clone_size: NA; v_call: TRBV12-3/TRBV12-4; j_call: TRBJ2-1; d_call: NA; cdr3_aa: CASSLETDTFYNEQFF; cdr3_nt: TGTGCCAGCAGTTTAGAAACGGACACTTTCTACAATGAGCAGTTCTTC
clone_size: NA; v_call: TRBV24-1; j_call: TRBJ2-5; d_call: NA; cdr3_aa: CATSDGAGAFQETQYF; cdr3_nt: TGTGCCACCAGTGATGGGGCAGGGGCTTTCCAAGAGACCCAGTACTTC
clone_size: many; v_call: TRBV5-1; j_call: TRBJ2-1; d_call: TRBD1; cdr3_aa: CASSLGDRGYNEQFF; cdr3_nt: TGCGCCAGCAGCTTAGGGGACAGGGGATACAATGAGCAGTTCTTC
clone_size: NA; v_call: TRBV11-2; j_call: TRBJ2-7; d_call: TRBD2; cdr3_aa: CASRISGGLPYEQYF; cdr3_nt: TGTGCCAGCAGGATTAGCGGGGGGCTACCCTACGAGCAGTACTTC
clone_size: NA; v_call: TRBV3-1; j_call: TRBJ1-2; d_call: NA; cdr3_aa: CASSQDFYGYTF; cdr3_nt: TGTGCCAGCAGCCAAGATTTCTATGGCTACACCTTC
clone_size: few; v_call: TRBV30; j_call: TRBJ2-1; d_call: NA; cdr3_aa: CAWRGGGYSYNEQFF; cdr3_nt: TGTGCCTGGAGGGGCGGTGGATACTCCTACAATGAGCAGTTCTTC
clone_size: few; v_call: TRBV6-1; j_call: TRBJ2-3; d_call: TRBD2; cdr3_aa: CASRLAGEADTQYF; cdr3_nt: TGTGCCAGCAGACTAGCGGGAGAGGCAGATACGCAGTATTTT
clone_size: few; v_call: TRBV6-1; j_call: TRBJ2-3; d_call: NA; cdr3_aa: CASSIAAGTDTQYF; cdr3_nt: TGTGCCAGCAGTATAGCAGCTGGCACAGATACGCAGTATTTT
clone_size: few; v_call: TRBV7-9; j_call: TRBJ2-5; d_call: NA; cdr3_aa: CASSLNGVQETQYF; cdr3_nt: TGTGCCAGCAGCTTAAATGGGGTACAAGAGACCCAGTACTTC
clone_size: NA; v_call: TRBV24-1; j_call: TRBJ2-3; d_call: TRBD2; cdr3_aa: CATSEWSGGADTQYF; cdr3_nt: TGTGCCACCAGTGAATGGAGCGGGGGGGCTGATACGCAGTATTTT
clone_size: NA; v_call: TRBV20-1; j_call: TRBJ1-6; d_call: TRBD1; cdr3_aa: CSAPGGSPLHF; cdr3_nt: TGCAGTGCCCCAGGGGGGTCACCCCTCCACTTT
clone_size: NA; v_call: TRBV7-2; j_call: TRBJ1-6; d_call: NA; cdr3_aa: CASSSHQGGGNSPLHF; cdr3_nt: TGTGCCAGCAGCTCCCACCAAGGGGGTGGAAATTCACCCCTCCACTTT
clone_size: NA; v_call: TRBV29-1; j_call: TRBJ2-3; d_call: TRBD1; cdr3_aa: CSVGKQGRDTQYF; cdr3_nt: TGCAGCGTTGGGAAACAGGGGAGAGATACGCAGTATTTT
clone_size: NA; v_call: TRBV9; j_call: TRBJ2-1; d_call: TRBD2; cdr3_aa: CASSLTSGSGNEQFF; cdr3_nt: TGTGCCAGCAGCCTCACTAGCGGGAGCGGCAATGAGCAGTTCTTC
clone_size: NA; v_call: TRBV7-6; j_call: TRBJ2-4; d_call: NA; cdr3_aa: CASTIDSKAKNIQYF; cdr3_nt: TGTGCCAGCACCATAGACAGCAAAGCCAAAAACATTCAGTACTTC
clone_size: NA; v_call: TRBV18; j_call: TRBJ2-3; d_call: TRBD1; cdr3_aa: CASSPEAGQGAADTQYF; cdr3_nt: TGTGCCAGCTCCCCCGAGGCTGGACAGGGGGCTGCGGATACGCAGTATTTT
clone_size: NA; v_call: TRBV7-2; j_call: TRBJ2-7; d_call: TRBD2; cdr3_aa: CASSVVTSGSYEQYF; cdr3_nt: TGTGCCAGCAGCGTCGTGACTAGCGGGAGCTACGAGCAGTACTTC
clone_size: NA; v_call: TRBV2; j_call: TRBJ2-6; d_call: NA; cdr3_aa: CASSERAGAGANVLTF; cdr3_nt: TGTGCCAGCAGTGAAAGGGCAGGGGCTGGGGCCAACGTCCTGACTTTC
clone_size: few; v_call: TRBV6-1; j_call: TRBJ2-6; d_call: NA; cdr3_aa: CASTFWGGPSGANVLTF; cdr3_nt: TGTGCCAGTACTTTTTGGGGGGGGCCCTCTGGGGCCAACGTCCTGACTTTC
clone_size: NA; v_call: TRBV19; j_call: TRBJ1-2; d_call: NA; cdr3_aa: CATRQTGANYGYTF; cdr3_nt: TGTGCCACTCGACAGACAGGAGCTAACTATGGCTACACCTTC